This T cell receptor (beta chain) was recorded in a study of T cells in Graves' hyperthyroidism and ophthalmopathy. The investigators amplified TCR beta CDR3 regions from RNA transcripts. First-round RT-PCR of the TCR CDR3 relied on the HTBI primer set. MiXCR, run by TCRdb on the multiplex PCR reads, gives a single entry per CDR3 protein. The sample holds roughly 300,000 distinct CDR3 sequences, under 30% seen once. Each diagnosis drew on symptoms, thyroxine, TRAb, thyroid ultrasound and orbital computed tomography findings. When hyperthyroidism was first diagnosed, the blood sample was taken, preceding any ophthalmopathy symptoms. Comments on this clonotype: This clone may be a read error of a much larger clone one base away.

The clonotype originates from a man aged 35 to 55 with Graves' hyperthyroidism that later progressed to Graves' ophthalmopathy. Sequenced: blood.

The CDR3 sequence is CASSLYSYTGELFF. The DNA of the CDR3 is TGTGCCAGCAGCCTCTACTCGTACACCGGGGAGCTGTTTTTT. The chain combines TRBV14 with TRBJ2-2; D remains unclear. Looked up from germline, CDR1 is SGHDN and CDR2 is FVKESK. V was pared by 4 bases and J by 3 bases, with 9 bases between. CDR3 length equals 14 residues.